The source of this TCR beta chain is a study of OX40 agonist ivuxolimab in advanced cancers. Measured with immunoSEQ multiplex PCR; TCRdb has only the in-frame clones, and not every one. Of 65,000 to 90,000 clones in the sample, around four fifths were seen once. The V and J ends lost 2 bases and 2 bases respectively, with 12 bases between them. Germline V gene lookup returns CDR1 WNHNN and CDR2 SYGVQD (reference sequence). The CDR3 length is 15 residues. The sequenced sample was CD4+ or CD8+ T cells sorted from blood, obtained in a trial of the OX40 agonist ivuxolimab. The clonotype originates from an adult with an advanced solid tumor such as melanoma, head and neck, liver or kidney cancer. The V call is TRBV10-1, the J call TRBJ2-5, with a possible D match to TRBD2 (6 bases). This chain's CDR3 is CASSEMAGSQETQYF. The CDR3 bases are TGCGCCAGCAGTGAGATGGCGGGGAGTCAAGAGACCCAGTACTTC.